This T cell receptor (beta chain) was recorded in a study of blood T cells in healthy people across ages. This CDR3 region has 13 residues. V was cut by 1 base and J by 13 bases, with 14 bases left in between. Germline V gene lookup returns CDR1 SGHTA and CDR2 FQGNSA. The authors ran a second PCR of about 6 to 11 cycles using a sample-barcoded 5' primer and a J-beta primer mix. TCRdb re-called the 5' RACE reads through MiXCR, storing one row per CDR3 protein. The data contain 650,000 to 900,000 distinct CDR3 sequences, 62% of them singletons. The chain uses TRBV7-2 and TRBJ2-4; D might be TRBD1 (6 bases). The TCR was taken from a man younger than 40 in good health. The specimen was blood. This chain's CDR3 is CASSLGQEGVQYF. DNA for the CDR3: TGTGCCAGCAGCTTAGGACAGGAAGGGGTGCAGTACTTC. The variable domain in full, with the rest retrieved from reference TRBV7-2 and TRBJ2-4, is GAGVSQSPSNKVTEKGKDVELRCDPISGHTALYWYRQSLGQGLEFLIYFQGNSAPDKSGLPSDRFSAERTGGSVSTLTIQRTQQEDSAVYLCASSLGQEGVQYFGAGTRLSVL.